The T cell receptor beta chain described here comes from a study of control samples from healthy donors and cancer patients. Method: immunoSEQ multiplex PCR; TCRdb's copy keeps in-frame clones and lacks some. The data contain about 150,000 clones, approximately 86% of them singletons. V was pared by 4 bases and J by 0 bases, with 12 bases between. The CDR3 is 15 residues long. Germline V gives CDR1 SGHNT, CDR2 YYREEE (reference sequence). The chain recombines TRBV5-4 with TRBJ2-3; D is undetermined. The sequence was collected from a man younger than 35 in good health. The sequenced sample consisted of blood. The CDR3 coding sequence is TGTGCCAGCAGCAAAGACCCGGACAGCACAGATACGCAGTATTTT. Encoded protein: CASSKDPDSTDTQYF.